The rows below give T cell receptor beta chains drawn from one sample of a study of cytomegalovirus exposure and HLA in healthy donors. Sequencing used immunoSEQ multiplex PCR; TCRdb keeps in-frame clones, though not all of them. The sample yields about 110,000 clones, approximately 78% seen once. Source material: PBMCs. Receptor source: a woman aged 40 to 55 in good health and CMV-seropositive. Both conserved end residues are part of each CDR3. The order of the fields is D gene, V gene, clone size, J gene, CDR3 DNA, CDR3 protein. The D gene is left open where the match is weak. Size tells how often a clone was seen (once, few, many) or the class of an expanded clone, and some rows leave it out.

d_gene: NA; v_gene: TRBV5-6; abundance: NA; j_gene: TRBJ2-7; CDR3nt: TGTGCCAGCAGCCCCGGGAGGGGGCGAAACGAGCAGTACTTC; CDR3aa: CASSPGRGRNEQYF
d_gene: NA; v_gene: TRBV5-1; abundance: NA; j_gene: TRBJ2-5; CDR3nt: TGCGCCAGCAGCTTCCCCCCCGAACAGCCGCTCATGGAGACCCAGTACTTC; CDR3aa: CASSFPPEQPLMETQYF
d_gene: NA; v_gene: TRBV5-4; abundance: NA; j_gene: TRBJ2-7; CDR3nt: TGTGCCAGCAGCTTGGCCGGAGCGGGGACAACCTACGAGCAGTACTTC; CDR3aa: CASSLAGAGTTYEQYF
d_gene: TRBD1; v_gene: TRBV20-1; abundance: NA; j_gene: TRBJ1-2; CDR3nt: TGCAGTGCTCTGACAGGGGGAGGCTACACCTTC; CDR3aa: CSALTGGGYTF
d_gene: TRBD1; v_gene: TRBV19; abundance: NA; j_gene: TRBJ1-2; CDR3nt: TGTGCCAGTACCCTGGACAGGGGGAACTATGGCTACACCTTC; CDR3aa: CASTLDRGNYGYTF
d_gene: TRBD1; v_gene: TRBV6-1; abundance: NA; j_gene: TRBJ2-7; CDR3nt: TGTGCCAGCACCGAAGCAGGACAGGGGACTCTCGAGCAGTACTTC; CDR3aa: CASTEAGQGTLEQYF
d_gene: NA; v_gene: TRBV5-1; abundance: NA; j_gene: TRBJ1-1; CDR3nt: TGCGCCAGCAGCTTGGACCCAAGGGGGACTGAAGCTTTCTTT; CDR3aa: CASSLDPRGTEAFF
d_gene: NA; v_gene: TRBV5-1; abundance: NA; j_gene: TRBJ1-1; CDR3nt: TGCGCCAGCAGCTTGGTAGTCGCGGGAGGCAGGGAAGCTTTCTTT; CDR3aa: CASSLVVAGGREAFF
d_gene: TRBD1; v_gene: TRBV5-1; abundance: NA; j_gene: TRBJ2-7; CDR3nt: TGCGCCAGCAGCAGCCGGACAGGCTACGAGCAGTACTTC; CDR3aa: CASSSRTGYEQYF
d_gene: TRBD1; v_gene: TRBV4-2; abundance: NA; j_gene: TRBJ1-1; CDR3nt: TGTGCCAGCAGCCAATCGGACAGGGCTTCTGAAGCTTTCTTT; CDR3aa: CASSQSDRASEAFF
d_gene: NA; v_gene: TRBV5-4; abundance: NA; j_gene: TRBJ1-4; CDR3nt: TGTGCCAGCAGCTTGGGAGCAGGGCAAAGTGAAAAACTGTTTTTT; CDR3aa: CASSLGAGQSEKLFF
d_gene: NA; v_gene: TRBV5-1; abundance: few; j_gene: TRBJ1-1; CDR3nt: TGCGCCAGCAGCTTGGTGGGGGGGCAGGCTGAAGCTTTCTTT; CDR3aa: CASSLVGGQAEAFF
d_gene: NA; v_gene: TRBV6-1; abundance: NA; j_gene: TRBJ1-2; CDR3nt: TGTGCCAGTCGTCCTACTCATTATGGCTACACCTTC; CDR3aa: CASRPTHYGYTF
d_gene: NA; v_gene: TRBV9; abundance: NA; j_gene: TRBJ1-5; CDR3nt: TGTGCCAGCAGCCTCCGTCTCGGTCAGCCCCAGCATTTT; CDR3aa: CASSLRLGQPQHF
d_gene: TRBD1; v_gene: TRBV5-1; abundance: NA; j_gene: TRBJ1-6; CDR3nt: TGCGCCAGCAGCGAAGGGACAGGTTGGAATTCACCCCTCCACTTT; CDR3aa: CASSEGTGWNSPLHF
d_gene: NA; v_gene: TRBV7-2; abundance: NA; j_gene: TRBJ2-7; CDR3nt: TGTGCCAGTAAAGACGGCGGTTGGGCCTACGAGCAGTACTTC; CDR3aa: CASKDGGWAYEQYF
d_gene: NA; v_gene: TRBV7-9; abundance: NA; j_gene: TRBJ2-7; CDR3nt: TGTGCCAGCAGCTTAATATATAGGAGCTACGAGCAGTACTTC; CDR3aa: CASSLIYRSYEQYF
d_gene: NA; v_gene: TRBV5-1; abundance: NA; j_gene: TRBJ1-6; CDR3nt: TGCGCCAGCAGCTTGGAAGAGAATTCACCCCTCCACTTT; CDR3aa: CASSLEENSPLHF
d_gene: NA; v_gene: TRBV7-2; abundance: NA; j_gene: TRBJ1-4; CDR3nt: TGTGCCAGCAGCTTAAGCTTTAGTGAAAAACTGTTTTTT; CDR3aa: CASSLSFSEKLFF
d_gene: NA; v_gene: TRBV4-1; abundance: NA; j_gene: TRBJ2-3; CDR3nt: TGCGCCAGCAGCCGGGCGGGCAAAGACACAGATACGCAGTATTTT; CDR3aa: CASSRAGKDTDTQYF
d_gene: NA; v_gene: TRBV2; abundance: NA; j_gene: TRBJ1-1; CDR3nt: TGTGCCAGCAGTGGACTGGCAGGGATGAACACTGAAGCTTTCTTT; CDR3aa: CASSGLAGMNTEAFF
d_gene: NA; v_gene: TRBV12-5; abundance: NA; j_gene: TRBJ2-3; CDR3nt: TGTGCTAGTGGGAACCCGGGGGATACGCAGTATTTT; CDR3aa: CASGNPGDTQYF
d_gene: TRBD1; v_gene: TRBV25-1; abundance: NA; j_gene: TRBJ1-1; CDR3nt: TGTGCCAGCGCGTGGGGACAGCCCGACACTGAAGCTTTCTTT; CDR3aa: CASAWGQPDTEAFF
d_gene: NA; v_gene: TRBV12-5; abundance: NA; j_gene: TRBJ1-2; CDR3nt: TGTGCTAGCTCGGGGGGTGCCTATGGCTACACCTTC; CDR3aa: CASSGGAYGYTF
d_gene: NA; v_gene: TRBV4-2; abundance: NA; j_gene: TRBJ2-1; CDR3nt: TGTGCCAGCAGCCAAGATTTAGATGAGCAGTTCTTC; CDR3aa: CASSQDLDEQFF
d_gene: NA; v_gene: TRBV5-4; abundance: NA; j_gene: TRBJ1-5; CDR3nt: TGTGCCAGCAGCTCCGAACCGGGGGAGGGCAATCAGCCCCAGCATTTT; CDR3aa: CASSSEPGEGNQPQHF
d_gene: NA; v_gene: TRBV7-9; abundance: NA; j_gene: TRBJ2-7; CDR3nt: TGTGCCAGCAGCCCCTCCGGACAGTCCTACGAGCAGTACTTC; CDR3aa: CASSPSGQSYEQYF
d_gene: TRBD1; v_gene: TRBV5-4; abundance: NA; j_gene: TRBJ1-2; CDR3nt: TGTGCCAGCAGCATACAGGGGAACTATGGCTACACCTTC; CDR3aa: CASSIQGNYGYTF
d_gene: NA; v_gene: TRBV7-8; abundance: NA; j_gene: TRBJ1-3; CDR3nt: TGTGCCAGCAGCAAACAGGGCCTCTCTGGAAACACCATATATTTT; CDR3aa: CASSKQGLSGNTIYF